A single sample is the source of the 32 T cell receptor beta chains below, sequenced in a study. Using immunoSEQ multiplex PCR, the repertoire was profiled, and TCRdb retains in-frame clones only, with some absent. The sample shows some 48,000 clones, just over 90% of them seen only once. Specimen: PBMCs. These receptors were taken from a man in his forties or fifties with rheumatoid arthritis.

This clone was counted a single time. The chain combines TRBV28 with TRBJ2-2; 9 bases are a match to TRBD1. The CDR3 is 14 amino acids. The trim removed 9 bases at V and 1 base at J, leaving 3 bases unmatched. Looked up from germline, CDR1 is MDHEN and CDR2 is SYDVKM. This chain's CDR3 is CASTDRGNTGELFF. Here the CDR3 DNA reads TGTGCCAGTACGGACAGGGGGAACACCGGGGAGCTGTTTTTT.

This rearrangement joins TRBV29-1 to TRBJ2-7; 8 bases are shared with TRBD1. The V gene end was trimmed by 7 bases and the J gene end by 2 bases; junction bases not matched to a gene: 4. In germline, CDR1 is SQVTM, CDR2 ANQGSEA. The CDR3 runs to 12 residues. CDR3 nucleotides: TGCAGCGCTCTGGACAGGGCCTACGAGCAGTACTTC. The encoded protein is CSALDRAYEQYF.

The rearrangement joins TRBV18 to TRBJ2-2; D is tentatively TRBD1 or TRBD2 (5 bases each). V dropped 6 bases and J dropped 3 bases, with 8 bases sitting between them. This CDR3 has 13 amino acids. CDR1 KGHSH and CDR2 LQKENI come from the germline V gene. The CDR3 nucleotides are TGTGCCAGCTCGGGGGTCGACACCGGGGAGCTGTTTTTT. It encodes CASSGVDTGELFF.

As DNA, the CDR3 is TGTGCCAGCAGCTCCGGCAACTACAATGAGCAGTTCTTC. Translating it yields CASSSGNYNEQFF. The chain employs TRBV7-9 and TRBJ2-1; unclear D gene. CDR1 is SEHNR and CDR2 is FQNEAQ in the germline V gene (reference sequence). The CDR3 is made up of 13 amino acids. Deletions cut 4 bases from V and 3 bases from J, with 7 bases between.

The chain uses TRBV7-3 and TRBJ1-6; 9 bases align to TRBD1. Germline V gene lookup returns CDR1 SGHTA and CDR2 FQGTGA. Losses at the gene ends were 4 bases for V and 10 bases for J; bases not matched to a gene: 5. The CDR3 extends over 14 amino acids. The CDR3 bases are TGTGCCAGCAGCTGGGACAGGGTAGGGTCACCCCTCCACTTT. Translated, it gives CASSWDRVGSPLHF.

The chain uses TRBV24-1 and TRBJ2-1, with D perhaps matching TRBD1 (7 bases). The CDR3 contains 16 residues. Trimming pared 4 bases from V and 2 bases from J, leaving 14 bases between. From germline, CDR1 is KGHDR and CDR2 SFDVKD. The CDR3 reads CATSDSRGVAYNEQFF. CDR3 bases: TGTGCCACCAGTGACTCCAGGGGGGTAGCCTACAATGAGCAGTTCTTC.

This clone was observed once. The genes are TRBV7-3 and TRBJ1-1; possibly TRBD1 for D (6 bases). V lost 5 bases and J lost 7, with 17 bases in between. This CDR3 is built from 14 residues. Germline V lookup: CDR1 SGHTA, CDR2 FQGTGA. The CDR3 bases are TGTGCCAGCAGCCCCTCGGGGGGCGCCGGTGAAGCTTTCTTT. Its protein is CASSPSGGAGEAFF.

The CDR3 loop is CASSPRGGGYGYTF. The CDR3 nucleotides are TGTGCCAGCAGCCCTAGAGGGGGTGGGTATGGCTACACCTTC. J is TRBJ1-2 and V is TRBV7-2; the D gene is possibly TRBD1 (6 bases). Germline V gene data show CDR1 as SGHTA and CDR2 as FQGNSA. The CDR3 runs 14 residues. The V gene lost 5 bases and the J gene lost 5 bases, with 15 bases spanning the gap. The variable domain in full, with the rest retrieved from reference TRBV7-2 and TRBJ1-2, is GAGVSQSPSNKVTEKGKDVELRCDPISGHTALYWYRQSLGQGLEFLIYFQGNSAPDKSGLPSDRFSAERTGGSVSTLTIQRTQQEDSAVYLCASSPRGGGYGYTFGSGTRLTVV.

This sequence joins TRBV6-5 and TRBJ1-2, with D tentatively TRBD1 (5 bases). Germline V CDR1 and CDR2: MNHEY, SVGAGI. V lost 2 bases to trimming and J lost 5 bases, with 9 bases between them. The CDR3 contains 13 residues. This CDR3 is CASSYPGRYGYTF. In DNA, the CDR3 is TGTGCCAGCAGTTACCCGGGACGATATGGCTACACCTTC.

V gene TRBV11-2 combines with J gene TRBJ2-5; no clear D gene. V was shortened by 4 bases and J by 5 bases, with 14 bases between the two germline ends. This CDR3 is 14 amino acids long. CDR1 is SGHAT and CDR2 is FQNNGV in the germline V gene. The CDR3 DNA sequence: TGTGCCAGCAGCTCGGCCCAAGGGTGGGAGACCCAGTACTTC. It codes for CASSSAQGWETQYF.

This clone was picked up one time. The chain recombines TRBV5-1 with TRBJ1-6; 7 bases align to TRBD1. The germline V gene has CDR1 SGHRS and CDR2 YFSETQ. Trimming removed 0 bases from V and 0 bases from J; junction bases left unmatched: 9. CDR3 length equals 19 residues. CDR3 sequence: CASSLEGGRRSSYNSPLHF. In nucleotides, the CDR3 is TGCGCCAGCAGCTTGGAAGGGGGCAGGCGAAGCTCCTATAATTCACCCCTCCACTTT.

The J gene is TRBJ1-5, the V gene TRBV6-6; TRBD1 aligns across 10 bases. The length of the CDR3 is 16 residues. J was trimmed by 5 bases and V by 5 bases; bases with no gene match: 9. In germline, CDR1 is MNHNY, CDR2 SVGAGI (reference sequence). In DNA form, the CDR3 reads TGTGCCAGCAGTACGTCCCCGGGACAGGGGTATCAGCCCCAGCATTTT. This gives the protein CASSTSPGQGYQPQHF.

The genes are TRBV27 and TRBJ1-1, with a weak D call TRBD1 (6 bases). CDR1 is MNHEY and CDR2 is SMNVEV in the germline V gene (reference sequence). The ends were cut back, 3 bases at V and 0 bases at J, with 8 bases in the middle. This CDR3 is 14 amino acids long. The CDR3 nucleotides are TGTGCCAGCAGTTTTGAGGGGGTGAACACTGAAGCTTTCTTT. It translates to CASSFEGVNTEAFF.

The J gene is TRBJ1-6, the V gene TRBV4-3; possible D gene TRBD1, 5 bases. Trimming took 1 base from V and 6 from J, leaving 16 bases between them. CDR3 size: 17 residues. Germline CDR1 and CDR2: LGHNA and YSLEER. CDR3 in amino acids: CASSQVTVGGINSPLHF. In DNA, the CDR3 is TGCGCCAGCAGCCAAGTGACCGTCGGGGGGATTAATTCACCCCTCCACTTT.

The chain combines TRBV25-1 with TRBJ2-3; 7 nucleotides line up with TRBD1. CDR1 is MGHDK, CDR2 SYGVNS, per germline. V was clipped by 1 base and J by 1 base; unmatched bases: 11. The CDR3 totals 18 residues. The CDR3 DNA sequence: TGTGCCAGCAGTGAATCCCACGGTCCAGGGGGAGGCACAGATACGCAGTATTTT. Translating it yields CASSESHGPGGGTDTQYF.

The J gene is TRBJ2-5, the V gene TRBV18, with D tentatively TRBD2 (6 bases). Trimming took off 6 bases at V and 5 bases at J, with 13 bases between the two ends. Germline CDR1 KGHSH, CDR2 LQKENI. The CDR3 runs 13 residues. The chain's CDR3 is CASSPGVDETQYF. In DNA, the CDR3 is TGTGCCAGCTCCCCGGGAGTCGACGAGACCCAGTACTTC. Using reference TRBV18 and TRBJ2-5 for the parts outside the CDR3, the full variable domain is NAGVMQNPRHLVRRRGQEARLRCSPMKGHSHVYWYRQLPEEGLKFMVYLQKENIIDESGMPKERFSAEFPKEGPSILRIQQVVRGDSAAYFCASSPGVDETQYFGPGTRLLVL.

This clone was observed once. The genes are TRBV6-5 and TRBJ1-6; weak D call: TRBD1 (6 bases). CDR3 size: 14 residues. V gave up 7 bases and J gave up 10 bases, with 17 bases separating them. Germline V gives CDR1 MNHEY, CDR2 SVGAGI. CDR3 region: CASKSGRGGSPLHF. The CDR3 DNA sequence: TGTGCCAGCAAATCGGGCAGGGGAGGCTCACCCCTCCACTTT.

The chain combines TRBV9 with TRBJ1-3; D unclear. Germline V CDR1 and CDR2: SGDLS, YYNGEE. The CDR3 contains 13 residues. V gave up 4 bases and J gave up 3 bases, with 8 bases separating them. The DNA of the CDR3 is TGTGCCAGCAGCAGTAGCGGTGGAAACACCATATATTTT. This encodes CASSSSGGNTIYF. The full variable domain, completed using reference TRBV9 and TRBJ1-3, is DSGVTQTPKHLITATGQRVTLRCSPRSGDLSVYWYQQSLDQGLQFLIQYYNGEERAKGNILERFSAQQFPDLHSELNLSSLELGDSALYFCASSSSGGNTIYFGEGSWLTVV.

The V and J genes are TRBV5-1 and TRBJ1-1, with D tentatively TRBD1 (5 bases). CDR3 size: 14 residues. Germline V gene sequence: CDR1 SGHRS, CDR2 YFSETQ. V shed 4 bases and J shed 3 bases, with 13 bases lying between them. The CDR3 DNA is TGCGCCAGCAGCCGGCTATCGGGGGACACTGAAGCTTTCTTT. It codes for CASSRLSGDTEAFF.

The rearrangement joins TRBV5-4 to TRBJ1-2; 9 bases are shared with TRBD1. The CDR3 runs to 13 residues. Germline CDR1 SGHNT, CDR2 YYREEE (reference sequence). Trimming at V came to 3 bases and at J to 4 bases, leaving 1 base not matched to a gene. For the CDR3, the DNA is TGTGCCAGCAGCTGGGACAGGGCCTATGGCTACACCTTC. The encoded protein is CASSWDRAYGYTF.

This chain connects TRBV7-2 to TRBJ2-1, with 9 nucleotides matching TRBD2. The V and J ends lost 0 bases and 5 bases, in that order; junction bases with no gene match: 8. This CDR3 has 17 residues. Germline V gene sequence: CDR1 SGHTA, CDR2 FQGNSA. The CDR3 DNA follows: TGTGCCAGCAGCTTAGCCCCGGTTGTAGCGGGGGACAATGAGCAGTTCTTC. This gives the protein CASSLAPVVAGDNEQFF.

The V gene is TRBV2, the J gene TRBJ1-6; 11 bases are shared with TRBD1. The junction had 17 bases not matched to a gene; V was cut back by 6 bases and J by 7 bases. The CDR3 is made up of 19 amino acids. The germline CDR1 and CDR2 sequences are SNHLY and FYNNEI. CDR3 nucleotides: TGTGCCAGCAGCCGGGGGGTGAGGACAGGGGGCGCGAGGAATTCACCCCTCCACTTT. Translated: CASSRGVRTGGARNSPLHF.

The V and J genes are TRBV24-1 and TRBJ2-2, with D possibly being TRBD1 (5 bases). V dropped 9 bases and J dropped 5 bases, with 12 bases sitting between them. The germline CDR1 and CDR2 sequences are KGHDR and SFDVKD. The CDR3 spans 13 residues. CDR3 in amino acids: CATQGAETGELFF. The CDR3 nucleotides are TGTGCCACCCAAGGGGCCGAAACCGGGGAGCTGTTTTTT.

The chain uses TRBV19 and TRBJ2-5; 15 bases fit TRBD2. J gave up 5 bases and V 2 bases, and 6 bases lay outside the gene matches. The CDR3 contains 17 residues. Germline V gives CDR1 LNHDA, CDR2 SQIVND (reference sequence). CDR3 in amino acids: CASSIPGLAGGSETQYF. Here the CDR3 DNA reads TGTGCCAGTAGTATACCGGGACTAGCGGGAGGTTCGGAGACCCAGTACTTC.

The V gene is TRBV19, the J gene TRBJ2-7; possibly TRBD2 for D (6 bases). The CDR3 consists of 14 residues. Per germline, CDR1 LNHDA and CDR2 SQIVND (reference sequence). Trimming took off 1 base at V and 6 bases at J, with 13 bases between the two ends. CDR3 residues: CASSIGGAAAEQYF. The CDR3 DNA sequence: TGTGCCAGTAGTATAGGCGGGGCCGCCGCCGAGCAGTACTTC.

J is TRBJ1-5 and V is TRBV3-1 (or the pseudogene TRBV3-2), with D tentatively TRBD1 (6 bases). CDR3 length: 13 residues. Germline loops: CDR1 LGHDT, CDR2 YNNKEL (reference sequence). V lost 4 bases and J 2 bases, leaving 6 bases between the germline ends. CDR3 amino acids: CASSRQGNQPQHF. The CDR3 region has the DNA TGTGCCAGCAGCCGACAGGGCAATCAGCCCCAGCATTTT.

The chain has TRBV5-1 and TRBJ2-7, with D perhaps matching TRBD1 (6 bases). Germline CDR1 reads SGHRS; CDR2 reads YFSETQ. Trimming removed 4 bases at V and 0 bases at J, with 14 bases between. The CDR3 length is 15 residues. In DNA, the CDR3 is TGCGCCAGCAGCCAGGGGCACCTAAGCTCCTACGAGCAGTACTTC. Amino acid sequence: CASSQGHLSSYEQYF.

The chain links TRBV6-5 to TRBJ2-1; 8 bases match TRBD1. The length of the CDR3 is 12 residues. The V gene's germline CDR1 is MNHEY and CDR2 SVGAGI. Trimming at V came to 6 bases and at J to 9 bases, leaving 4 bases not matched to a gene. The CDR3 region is CASSGQGTEQFF. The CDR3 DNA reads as TGTGCCAGCAGCGGACAGGGAACTGAGCAGTTCTTC.

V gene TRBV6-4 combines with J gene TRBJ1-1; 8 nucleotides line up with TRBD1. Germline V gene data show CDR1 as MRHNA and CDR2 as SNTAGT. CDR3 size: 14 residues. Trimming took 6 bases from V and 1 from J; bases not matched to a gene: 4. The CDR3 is CASSEQGENTEAFF. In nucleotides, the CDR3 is TGTGCCAGCAGCGAACAGGGGGAGAACACTGAAGCTTTCTTT.

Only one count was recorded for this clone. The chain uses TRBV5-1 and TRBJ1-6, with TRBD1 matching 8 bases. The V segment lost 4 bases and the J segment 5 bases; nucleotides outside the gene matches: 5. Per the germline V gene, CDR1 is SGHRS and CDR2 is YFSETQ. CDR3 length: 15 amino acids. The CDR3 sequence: CASSKGQGDNSPLHF. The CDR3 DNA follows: TGCGCCAGCAGCAAAGGACAGGGTGATAATTCACCCCTCCACTTT.

The CDR3 nucleotides are TGTGCCAGCAGCCGGGGGGGGCAAGAGACCCAGTACTTC. Residues: CASSRGGQETQYF. This chain connects TRBV3-1 (or the pseudogene TRBV3-2) to TRBJ2-5, with 7 bases that match TRBD2. CDR1 and CDR2 (germline): LGHDT, YNNKEL (reference sequence). This CDR3 has 13 residues. The V and J ends lost 4 bases and 2 bases, in that order; junction bases with no gene match: 1.

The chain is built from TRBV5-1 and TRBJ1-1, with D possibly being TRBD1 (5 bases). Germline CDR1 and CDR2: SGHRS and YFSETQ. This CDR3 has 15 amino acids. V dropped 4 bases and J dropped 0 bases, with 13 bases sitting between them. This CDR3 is CASSPSTGLNTEAFF. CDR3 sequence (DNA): TGCGCCAGCAGCCCATCAACAGGCTTGAACACTGAAGCTTTCTTT.